A selection of T cell receptor beta chains follows, all from one sample in a study of OX40 agonist ivuxolimab in advanced cancers. Measured with immunoSEQ multiplex PCR; TCRdb has only the in-frame clones, and not every one. The sample comprises 98,000 or so clones, 89% of which are singletons, and about 0.3% rests with the top ten. The material sequenced was CD4+ or CD8+ T cells sorted from blood, taken in a trial of the OX40 agonist ivuxolimab. Receptor source: an adult with an advanced solid tumor such as melanoma, head and neck, liver or kidney cancer. CDR3s include the opening cysteine and the closing phenylalanine or tryptophan. Each record gives: J gene, clone size, V gene, D gene, CDR3 protein, CDR3 DNA. The D gene is left open where the match is weak. Rows give clone size only sometimes, using once, few, many, or a class for an expanded clone.

TRBJ2-3,-,TRBV5-1,-,CASSQGASGFTQYF,TGCGCCAGCAGCCAGGGGGCTAGCGGGTTCACGCAGTATTTT
TRBJ2-5,-,TRBV6-1,-,CASSEASGATGTQYF,TGTGCCAGCAGTGAAGCGTCTGGGGCCACTGGGACCCAGTACTTC
TRBJ1-2,once,TRBV7-9,TRBD1,CASSLVQGINYGYTF,TGTGCCAGCAGCTTAGTACAGGGGATTAACTATGGCTACACCTTC
TRBJ2-7,once,TRBV6-6,TRBD1,CASSRPGQGSDEQYF,TGTGCCAGCAGCCGGCCGGGACAGGGGTCCGACGAGCAGTACTTC
TRBJ2-5,-,TRBV30,TRBD2,CAWRSGGVRETQYF,TGTGCCTGGAGGAGCGGGGGGGTTAGAGAGACCCAGTACTTC
TRBJ1-2,-,TRBV5-4,TRBD1,CASSLARARGGHGYTF,TGTGCCAGCAGCTTGGCCCGGGCCAGGGGGGGACATGGCTACACCTTC
TRBJ1-1,-,TRBV18,TRBD1,CASSPGTGGEDTEAFF,TGTGCCAGCTCACCAGGGACAGGGGGGGAGGACACTGAAGCTTTCTTT
TRBJ2-7,-,TRBV4-1,TRBD2,CASSQVKLAGVIHEQYF,TGCGCCAGCAGCCAAGTTAAGCTAGCGGGAGTTATCCACGAGCAGTACTTC
TRBJ2-7,-,TRBV2,-,CASTSDSYEQYF,TGTGCCAGCACTAGCGACTCCTACGAGCAGTACTTC
TRBJ2-3,-,TRBV28,-,CASSDGATDTQYF,TGTGCCAGCAGTGATGGCGCCACAGATACGCAGTATTTT
TRBJ1-2,-,TRBV30,-,CAWCPRVCDGYTF,TGTGCCTGGTGCCCCCGTGTTTGCGATGGCTACACCTTC
TRBJ2-7,-,TRBV19,TRBD2,CASSLSGSSYEQYF,TGTGCCAGTAGTCTGAGCGGGAGCTCCTACGAGCAGTACTTC
TRBJ2-3,-,TRBV30,-,CAHSRGATDTQYF,TGTGCCCATTCCAGGGGGGCCACAGATACGCAGTATTTT
TRBJ2-7,-,TRBV7-2,-,CASSDTATYDYEQYF,TGTGCCAGCAGCGACACAGCTACCTATGACTACGAGCAGTACTTC
TRBJ1-1,few,TRBV15,-,CATSRARDTEAFF,TGTGCCACCAGCAGAGCCAGGGACACTGAAGCTTTCTTT
TRBJ1-5,-,TRBV5-4,-,CASSLEGQRPQHF,TGTGCCAGCAGCTTGGAGGGGCAACGGCCCCAGCATTTT
TRBJ1-5,-,TRBV28,TRBD1,CASSPRAGGPNQPQHF,TGTGCCAGCAGTCCCCGAGCAGGGGGGCCCAATCAGCCCCAGCATTTT
TRBJ1-3,-,TRBV6-5,-,CASSQGFSGNTIYF,TGTGCCAGCAGTCAGGGATTCTCTGGAAACACCATATATTTT
TRBJ1-1,-,TRBV5-1,TRBD1,CASSLDRRDRLRDTEAFF,TGCGCCAGCAGCTTGGATCGCCGGGACAGACTTAGGGATACTGAAGCTTTCTTT
TRBJ2-7,once,TRBV19,TRBD1,CASSTTGQGHEQYF,TGTGCCAGTAGTACCACGGGACAGGGTCACGAGCAGTACTTC
TRBJ2-4,-,TRBV5-4,TRBD2,CASSRGGATKNIQYF,TGTGCCAGCAGCCGGGGGGGCGCGACCAAAAACATTCAGTACTTC
TRBJ2-3,-,TRBV7-2,TRBD1,CASSRTGSTDTQYF,TGTGCCAGCAGCCGGACAGGGAGCACAGATACGCAGTATTTT
TRBJ2-2,-,TRBV30,-,CAWSVKVRNTGELFF,TGTGCCTGGAGTGTAAAGGTCCGGAACACCGGGGAGCTGTTTTTT
TRBJ2-1,-,TRBV11-3,TRBD2,CASSSGLGDEQFF,TGTGCCAGCAGCTCGGGACTAGGGGATGAGCAGTTCTTC
TRBJ2-2,-,TRBV29-1,TRBD1,CSVSPPGQGTGELFF,TGCAGCGTTTCACCCCCGGGACAGGGGACCGGGGAGCTGTTTTTT
TRBJ1-3,-,TRBV7-6,-,CASSSRTTSSGNTIYF,TGTGCCAGCAGCTCTCGGACAACGAGCTCTGGAAACACCATATATTTT
TRBJ1-1,-,TRBV5-1,TRBD1,CASSPWDRGNTEAFF,TGCGCCAGCAGCCCTTGGGACAGGGGGAACACTGAAGCTTTCTTT
TRBJ2-5,-,TRBV21-1,-,CASSKPGQGEETQYF,TGTGCCAGCAGCAAACCGGGACAGGGAGAAGAGACCCAGTACTTC
TRBJ2-1,-,TRBV19,-,CASSEGSYEQFF,TGTGCCAGTAGCGAGGGGTCCTATGAGCAGTTCTTC
TRBJ2-7,-,TRBV28,TRBD2,CASSLEASGLSYEQYF,TGTGCCAGCAGTTTAGAGGCTAGCGGGTTAAGCTACGAGCAGTACTTC
TRBJ2-7,-,TRBV7-3,-,CASSASYEQYF,TGTGCCAGCAGCGCTTCCTACGAGCAGTACTTC
TRBJ2-3,-,TRBV20-1,-,CSARVMGQYF,TGCAGTGCTAGAGTTATGGGGCAGTATTTT
TRBJ1-5,-,TRBV10-3,-,CAITPDINQPQHF,TGTGCCATCACCCCTGATATCAATCAGCCCCAGCATTTT
TRBJ1-1,-,TRBV7-2,TRBD1,CASSTDRDNTEAFF,TGTGCCAGCAGCACGGACAGGGACAACACTGAAGCTTTCTTT